This T cell receptor (beta chain) was sequenced in a study of PD-1 blockade in mismatch repair-deficient tumors (dated by TCRdb to about 2017). At the level of the whole study: Between September 2013 and 2016, the trial enrolled approximately 90 consecutive patients with some eleven types of mismatch repair-deficient cancer, all of whom had received prior treatment and were progressing. Tumor-associated T cell clones were tracked in the peripheral blood of patients responding to PD-1 blockade by deep sequencing of TCR CDR3 regions. The full study reports these points: Rapid expansion after pembrolizumab followed by contraction, generally before radiologic responses, was shown by tumor-resident clones, which were often undetectable in blood before treatment.

From the cysteine up to the phenylalanine, the CDR3 has a length of 17 residues. Only CDR3 DNA remains: 51 bases, in frame from the first base. Via the germline V gene (reference sequence), CDR1 is SEHNR and CDR2 FQNEAQ. Relative to germline, V is missing 0 bases and J is missing 4 bases, with 8 bases of the junction outside any gene match. Libraries were made using the immunoSEQ multiplex PCR assay. The table was pulled from immuneACCESS by TCRdb, which kept in-frame rearrangements only. Such tables lose some clones; where checked, under half of the loss comes from unresolved V genes, and the rest has no known cause. Counted in this sample were some 84,000 clones; about 85% of them appeared once. The top ten hold 2.6% of the sample. The sample's time point label, decoded: peripheral blood 12 weeks after first pembrolizumab dose. For every enrolled patient, mismatch repair deficiency was confirmed by either polymerase chain reaction or immunohistochemistry. TCR sequencing was performed for three patients who responded to pembrolizumab therapy. In the phase II trial, pembrolizumab PD-1 blockade was tested prospectively in advanced mismatch repair-deficient cancers, no matter which tissue of origin the cancers came from. Peripheral blood T cell samples were gathered serially, both before PD-1 blockade started and at multiple time points afterward. Blood sampling time points were reported as weeks after the first dose of pembrolizumab.

A note on this clone: Its recognized antigen is unknown. The record has no base qualities; no much larger clone is one base away.

The chain is assembled from TRBV7-9 and TRBJ2-1; the junction holds 8 bases that match TRBD1. The receptor was derived from an adult with mismatch repair-deficient cancer. The sample in question was peripheral blood, obtained 12 weeks after starting pembrolizumab. CDR3 reads: CASSLALGQGLYNEQFF. The bases are TGTGCCAGCAGCTTAGCCCTAGGACAGGGATTATACAATGAGCAGTTCTTC.